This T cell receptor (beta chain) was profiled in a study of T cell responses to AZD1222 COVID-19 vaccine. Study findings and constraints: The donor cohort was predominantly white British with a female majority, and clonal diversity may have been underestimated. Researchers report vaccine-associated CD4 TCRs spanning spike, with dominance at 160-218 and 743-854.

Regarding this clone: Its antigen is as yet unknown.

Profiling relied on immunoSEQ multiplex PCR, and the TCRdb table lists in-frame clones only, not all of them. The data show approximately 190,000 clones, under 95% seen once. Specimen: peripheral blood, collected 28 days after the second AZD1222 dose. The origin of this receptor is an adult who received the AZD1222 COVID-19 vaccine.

This CDR3 reads CASSLQGARETQYF. CDR3 in DNA: TGTGCCAGCAGCTTACAGGGGGCGCGGGAGACCCAGTACTTC. The gene calls are TRBV11-2 and TRBJ2-5; 8 bases align to TRBD1. This CDR3 spans 14 amino acids. Germline CDR1 is SGHAT and CDR2 is FQNNGV. J was trimmed by 5 bases and V by 2 bases; bases with no gene match: 4.